This T cell receptor beta chain was found in a study of cytomegalovirus exposure and HLA in healthy donors. TCRdb keeps only in-frame clones here, not all; method: immunoSEQ multiplex PCR. Altogether about 110,000 clones are present, around 87% being singletons, with the ten largest covering approximately 1.4%. General study points: With high specificity and sensitivity, the classifier reportedly diagnosed cytomegalovirus status.

Concerning this clone itself: Its antigen is unknown.

Trimming shortened V by 0 bases and J by 0 bases, and 7 bases separated the two germline ends. The CDR3 has 15 residues. CDR1 is SGHRS, CDR2 YFSETQ, per germline. This TCR came from a woman aged 30 to 39 in good health and CMV-seropositive. The genes are TRBV5-1 and TRBJ1-3, with D unclear. Sample: PBMCs. The CDR3 coding sequence is TGCGCCAGCAGCTTGGACGGAGCCTCTGGAAACACCATATATTTT. This encodes CASSLDGASGNTIYF.